This T cell receptor beta chain originates from a study of cytomegalovirus exposure and HLA in healthy donors. Study details: Sequencing of approximately 190 million T cells in an earlier analysis found 90 million to 120 million unique TCR beta sequences.

Primers: 60 Vbeta forward and 13 Jbeta reverse. TCRdb's table, derived via immunoSEQ multiplex PCR, lists solely in-frame clones and lacks some. Of about 170,000 clones listed, 65% to 85% were seen once; the top ten hold approximately 4.1%. This CDR3 comprises 14 residues. The junction had 3 bases not matched to a gene; V was cut back by 4 bases and J by 5 bases. Germline V lookup: CDR1 SGHAT, CDR2 FQNNGV. This cohort consisted of healthy bone marrow donors. Although they were nominally healthy when sampled, donors likely had unrecorded immune exposures. The sequencing sample was made of PBMCs. The receptor was derived from a woman in her forties or fifties in good health and CMV-seropositive. The V and J genes are TRBV11-2 and TRBJ2-2; 8 nucleotides agree with TRBD1. CDR3 sequence (DNA): TGTGCCAGCAGCTACACAGGGGGTACCGGGGAGCTGTTTTTT. Its translation is CASSYTGGTGELFF.